This TCR beta chain was sequenced in a study of cytomegalovirus exposure and HLA in healthy donors. Study as a whole: Early on, a data release was issued that held 65 million to 100 million unique TCRs from HLA-typed donors. Broader study findings: Other equally common chains were less clonally expanded than HLA-associated TCR beta chains, a later analysis showed. Productive status was seen about 90% or about 30% of the time for most TCR beta V segments in an earlier analysis.

A note on this clone: Its antigen is unknown.

Both 60 Vbeta primers and 13 Jbeta primers went into the PCR. Repertoires were generated with immunoSEQ multiplex PCR, while TCRdb's copy carries only in-frame clones and drops some. The sample lists a few hundred thousand clones; approximately 80% were seen once. This TCR was sampled from a woman aged 60-75 years in good health and CMV-seropositive. Sequencing input: PBMCs.

In DNA, the CDR3 is TGTGCCAGTAGTACCGGGGCGACAGGAGTTCAGCCCCAGCATTTT. This translates into CASSTGATGVQPQHF. This sequence joins TRBV19 and TRBJ1-5; perhaps TRBD1 as D (6 bases). CDR3 length: 15 residues. The V and J ends lost 4 bases and 6 bases respectively, with 16 bases between them. Germline loops: CDR1 LNHDA, CDR2 SQIVND (reference sequence).